Listed below are T cell receptor beta chains from one sample, sequenced in a study of PD-1 blockade in classical Hodgkin lymphoma. Using immunoSEQ multiplex PCR, the repertoire was profiled, and TCRdb retains in-frame clones only, with some absent. The sample has 20,000 to 25,000 clones; roughly 94% are singletons. Sample: peripheral blood mononuclear cells (PBMCs). These receptors originate from a human donor with classical Hodgkin lymphoma. The CDR3 runs from the conserved cysteine through the conserved F or W. A D gene is named only where the DNA matches it firmly. A row's size may be missing; if present it is once, few, many or a size class.

d_gene | j_gene | v_gene | abundance | CDR3nt | CDR3aa
. | TRBJ2-5 | TRBV15 | . | TGTGCCACCAGCAGAGGTTTAAGTCGCAGAGAGGAGACCCAGTACTTC | CATSRGLSRREETQYF
. | TRBJ2-5 | TRBV9 | . | TGTGCCAGCAGCGGGCCTGTTCAAGAGACCCAGTACTTC | CASSGPVQETQYF
TRBD2 | TRBJ2-1 | TRBV7-9 | . | TGTGCCAGCAGCTTGCTAGCGGAGGACAATGAGCAGTTCTTC | CASSLLAEDNEQFF
. | TRBJ2-1 | TRBV9 | . | TGTGCCAGCAGCGCCTTACCAGAGCCCAATGAGCAGTTCTTC | CASSALPEPNEQFF
. | TRBJ2-2 | TRBV5-1 | . | TGCGCCAGCAGCTTAGATGGCACCGGGGAGCTGTTTTTT | CASSLDGTGELFF
TRBD1 | TRBJ1-4 | TRBV4-1 | . | TGCGCCAGCAGTTACTCAACCCGGGACAGAAATGAAAAACTGTTTTTT | CASSYSTRDRNEKLFF
. | TRBJ1-5 | TRBV5-8 | . | TGTGCCAGCAGCTTGAATCAGCCCCAGCATTTT | CASSLNQPQHF
TRBD2 | TRBJ2-2 | TRBV19 | . | TGTGCCAGTAGTATCCTCAGACTAGCGGGGGGGCCGAACACCGGGGAGCTGTTTTTT | CASSILRLAGGPNTGELFF
. | TRBJ2-2 | TRBV11-2 | . | TGTGCCAGCAGCCAAGGGGTAGACGGGGAGCTGTTTTTT | CASSQGVDGELFF
. | TRBJ2-7 | TRBV19 | . | TGTGCCAGTAGTTTACAGGGTTCCTACGAGCAGTACTTC | CASSLQGSYEQYF
. | TRBJ1-3 | TRBV28 | . | TGTGCCAGCAGTTTAGGGAGGCAGGGCGGAAACACCATATATTTT | CASSLGRQGGNTIYF
. | TRBJ1-4 | TRBV29-1 | . | TGCAGCGTTGAGGACAGACTATCCGAAAAACTGTTTTTT | CSVEDRLSEKLFF
TRBD2 | TRBJ2-1 | TRBV27 | . | TGTGCCAGCAGTTTTAGCGGGCCCAATGAGCAGTTCTTC | CASSFSGPNEQFF
TRBD1 | TRBJ1-5 | TRBV6-1 | once | TGTGCCATCGCGACAGGGAATCAGCCCCAGCATTTT | CAIATGNQPQHF